This T cell receptor (beta chain) was profiled in a study of blood T cell repertoires in COVID-19 (dated by TCRdb to 2018 to 2020). A note on the overall study: Samples covering the acute and convalescent phases of COVID-19 were provided by collaborators in the United States, Italy and Spain. Subjects who had been exposed to COVID-19, were actively infected with it, or had recovered from it provided the deeply sampled blood TCRbeta repertoires that made up the dataset. HLA class I and class II types, where available, came from metadata supplied by the sample provider rather than from assay-based typing. The repertoires were released in a freely available public database intended as a resource for research on the immune response to SARS-CoV-2. Samples were obtained from the ongoing ImmuneRACE study (first 160 participants) and from 1,254 subjects provided by 6 global collaborators. The material from the prospective study consisted of cDNA or gDNA derived from T cells, B-cell-depleted T cells, or PBMCs. Sample metadata almost always included a de-identified subject ID, COVID-19 status, age in years and sex. Summary of the overall study and its limitations: The amount of clinical and demographic metadata varied by source and participant and was provided uncurated.

Including the terminal cysteine and phenylalanine, the CDR3 comprises 20 residues. Of all the DNA, just the CDR3 is kept, 60 bases in frame from base 1. The germline V gene yields SGHNT for CDR1 and YENEEA for CDR2. The germline V end is reduced by 3 bases and the J end by 0 bases; junction bases left unmatched: 12. Whole blood was collected in K2EDTA tubes by collaborating institutions according to the institutions' own protocols. For TCRbeta analysis, collaborators shipped samples as frozen whole blood, isolated PBMCs, or DNA extracted from either of those sample types. Points on this clone: There is no known antigen for this receptor. The input lacks base qualities; no much larger clone sits a single base away.

TCRbeta CDR3 regions were amplified from genomic DNA by means of the immunoSEQ Assay, a bias-controlled multiplex PCR. Regarding the original processing steps: Within the assay, amplification of reference gene primers was used to estimate how many nucleated cells each sample contained. To quantify the absolute abundance of each unique TCRbeta CDR3 rearrangement, sequence reads were collapsed and filtered. Productive Simpson clonality was computed per sample as the square root of Simpson's diversity index over productive rearrangements. TCRdb took this table from immuneACCESS and kept in-frame rearrangements with V and J called. Such tables lack part of the clones; where checked against another copy, unresolved V genes explain under half of the gap, and the rest is unexplained. That table furnishes V, J and clone size, whereas the DNA furnished D and trimming. The sample contains tens of thousands of clones, roughly 80% of them found a single time. About 23% of the sample comes from the top ten.

The chain is assembled from TRBV11-3 and TRBJ1-5; TRBD1 fits 12 bases in the junction. This sequence was found in a man older than 75 with active or convalescent COVID-19. What was sequenced was peripheral blood. The CDR3 protein: CASSLGQGASSPYSNQPQHF. The base sequence is TGTGCCAGCAGCTTGGGACAGGGGGCTTCTTCGCCCTATAGCAATCAGCCCCAGCATTTT.